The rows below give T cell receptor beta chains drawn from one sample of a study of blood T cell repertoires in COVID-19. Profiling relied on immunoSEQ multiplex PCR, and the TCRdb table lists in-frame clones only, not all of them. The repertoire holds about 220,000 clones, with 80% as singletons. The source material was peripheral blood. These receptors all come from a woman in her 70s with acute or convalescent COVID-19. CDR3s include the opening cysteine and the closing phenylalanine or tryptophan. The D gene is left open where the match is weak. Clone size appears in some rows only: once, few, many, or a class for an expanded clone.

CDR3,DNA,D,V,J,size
CASSLAPHGGQETQYF,TGTGCCAGCAGCTTAGCCCCACACGGGGGTCAAGAGACCCAGTACTTC,NA,TRBV7-2,TRBJ2-5,NA
CASSSGQGGTGELFF,TGCGCCAGCAGTTCGGGACAGGGAGGGACCGGGGAGCTGTTTTTT,TRBD1,TRBV5-1,TRBJ2-2,NA
CASRRSGGERTDTQYF,TGTGCCAGCAGACGCTCGGGGGGGGAGCGCACAGATACGCAGTATTTT,TRBD2,TRBV2,TRBJ2-3,NA
CASSLQARSGANVLTF,TGTGCCAGCAGCTTACAAGCCCGATCTGGGGCCAACGTCCTGACTTTC,NA,TRBV7-8,TRBJ2-6,NA
CASQHSGEVSEQYF,TGTGCCAGTCAACACAGCGGGGAAGTTTCCGAGCAGTACTTC,TRBD2,TRBV5-6,TRBJ2-7,NA
CASKGQPNYGYTF,TGTGCCAGCAAGGGGCAACCTAACTATGGCTACACCTTC,NA,TRBV27,TRBJ1-2,once
CASSYDRSYEQYF,TGTGCCAGCAGCTACGACAGGTCCTACGAGCAGTACTTC,NA,TRBV6-5,TRBJ2-7,NA
CASSPLHSPLNEQFF,TGTGCCAGCTCCCCGTTGCACTCCCCGTTGAATGAGCAGTTCTTC,NA,TRBV18,TRBJ2-1,NA
CASSLDSITDTQYF,TGTGCCAGCAGCCTCGACTCGATCACAGATACGCAGTATTTT,NA,TRBV11-2,TRBJ2-3,NA
CASSLGGRTLTGRSSTDTQYF,TGTGCCAGCAGCTTAGGGGGGCGGACCCTGACAGGGAGGTCAAGCACAGATACGCAGTATTTT,NA,TRBV7-8,TRBJ2-3,NA
CATRLREDGSRQPQHF,TGTGCCACCAGGCTCAGGGAGGATGGGTCAAGGCAGCCCCAGCATTTT,NA,TRBV24-1,TRBJ1-5,NA
CASSRATGTSYEQYF,TGCGCCAGCAGTCGAGCGACAGGGACCTCCTACGAGCAGTACTTC,TRBD1,TRBV23-1,TRBJ2-7,NA
CASIRTGGGDEQFF,TGCGCCAGCATTAGGACAGGGGGAGGAGATGAGCAGTTCTTC,TRBD1,TRBV10-2,TRBJ2-1,NA
CASNSPGQLYNSPLHF,TGTGCCAGTAATTCACCGGGACAGCTCTATAATTCACCCCTCCACTTT,TRBD1,TRBV19,TRBJ1-6,NA
CASSPGGQGDNEQFF,TGCGCCAGCAGCCCAGGCGGACAGGGTGACAATGAGCAGTTCTTC,TRBD1,TRBV4-3,TRBJ2-1,NA
CASSYSTSGYEQYF,TGTGCCAGCAGTTACTCGACTAGCGGCTACGAGCAGTACTTC,TRBD2,TRBV6-2/TRBV6-3,TRBJ2-7,NA
CASSRSHRTGSYEQYF,TGTGCCAGTAGTAGATCTCATAGAACGGGCTCCTACGAGCAGTACTTC,NA,TRBV19,TRBJ2-7,NA
CASSTQGDTGELFF,TGTGCCAGCAGTACGCAGGGGGACACCGGGGAGCTGTTTTTT,TRBD1,TRBV2,TRBJ2-2,once
CATSDPGGNSYEQYF,TGTGCCACCAGTGATCCCGGGGGGAACTCCTACGAGCAGTACTTC,TRBD2,TRBV24-1,TRBJ2-7,NA
CASSIRGWTGELFF,TGTGCCAGTAGTATTCGAGGGTGGACCGGGGAGCTGTTTTTT,NA,TRBV19,TRBJ2-2,NA
CAIKNSGGTDTQYF,TGTGCCATCAAAAATAGCGGGGGCACAGATACGCAGTATTTT,TRBD2,TRBV10-3,TRBJ2-3,NA
CASSLVGLAADNTQYF,TGTGCCAGCAGCCTTGTGGGACTAGCGGCCGACAATACGCAGTATTTT,TRBD2,TRBV11-2,TRBJ2-3,NA
CASSLRTSLLSETQYF,TGCGCCAGCAGCCTTAGGACTAGTTTATTATCGGAGACCCAGTACTTC,TRBD2,TRBV4-1,TRBJ2-5,NA
CASPMTSGGAKETQYF,TGTGCCAGCCCTATGACTAGCGGGGGGGCCAAAGAGACCCAGTACTTC,TRBD2,TRBV6-6,TRBJ2-5,NA
CASSVVGGNYGYTF,TGTGCCAGCAGCGTAGTGGGGGGAAACTATGGCTACACCTTC,NA,TRBV9,TRBJ1-2,many
CASSYTFGGVPYNEQFF,TGTGCCAGCAGTTACACTTTCGGGGGGGTCCCCTACAATGAGCAGTTCTTC,TRBD2,TRBV6-2/TRBV6-3,TRBJ2-1,NA
CASGRDREYEQYF,TGTGCCAGCGGGCGGGACAGGGAATACGAGCAGTACTTC,TRBD1,TRBV6-5,TRBJ2-7,NA
CASSLEPSLNEKLFF,TGCGCCAGCAGCTTGGAGCCTTCTCTCAATGAAAAACTGTTTTTT,NA,TRBV5-1,TRBJ1-4,NA
CASSFDRGQNGELFF,TGCGCCAGCAGCTTTGACAGGGGGCAAAACGGGGAGCTGTTTTTT,TRBD1,TRBV5-1,TRBJ2-2,NA
CAISAEGHEVYGYTF,TGTGCCATCAGTGCAGAGGGCCACGAGGTCTATGGCTACACCTTC,NA,TRBV10-3,TRBJ1-2,once